These 20 T cell receptor beta chains originate from one sample sequenced in a study of T-cell reconstitution after alpha-beta-depleted transplantation in children. As it was prepared, the TCRbeta library received unique molecular identifiers. TCRdb recomputed calls from the PCR reads with MiXCR, one row per CDR3 protein. Here the sample spans 800,000 to 1,000,000 distinct CDR3 sequences, around 30% being singletons. The input for sequencing was PBMCs, mostly from graft donor cells, taken 360 days after TCRalphabeta/CD19-depleted stem cell transplant. The receptors originated from a boy younger than two who had a stem cell transplant for SCID, so the T cells may come from the graft donor.

This clonotype occurred a few times. The J gene is TRBJ2-7, the V gene TRBV18; D is uncertain. CDR1 is KGHSH and CDR2 is LQKENI in the germline V gene. V was pared by 6 bases and J by 7 bases, with 16 bases between. This CDR3 spans 13 amino acids. This CDR3 is CASSSKGPWEQYF. The CDR3 DNA sequence: TGTGCCAGCTCCAGCAAAGGGCCCTGGGAGCAGTACTTC.

The V and J genes are TRBV20-1 and TRBJ2-1, with a tentative D call TRBD2 (5 bases). Germline values: CDR1 DFQATT, CDR2 SNEGSKA (reference sequence). Trimming shortened V by 3 bases and J by 1 base, and 7 bases separated the two germline ends. The length of the CDR3 is 13 residues. This chain's CDR3 is CSASSGSYNEQFF. The CDR3 nucleotides are TGCAGTGCTAGTTCGGGGTCCTACAATGAGCAGTTCTTC.

This clonotype was recorded many times. The chain couples TRBV13 to TRBJ2-7; tentatively, D is TRBD1 (6 bases). Trimming left V 5 bases short and J 0 bases short, with 14 bases between. This CDR3 spans 15 amino acids. Germline-derived CDR1 and CDR2 are PRHDT and FYEKMQ (reference sequence). This chain's CDR3 is CASSPWGQGSYEQYF. CDR3 bases: TGTGCCAGCAGCCCCTGGGGACAAGGCTCCTACGAGCAGTACTTC.

V usage is TRBV4-1 and J usage is TRBJ1-5, with unresolved D. Germline CDR1 reads MGHRA; CDR2 reads YSYEKL. Between the trimmed V and J ends, which lost 0 bases and 0 bases, there was a span of 12 bases. This CDR3 contains 17 residues. The CDR3 protein is CASSQEPTVYSNQPQHF. The CDR3 nucleotides read TGCGCCAGCAGCCAAGAGCCCACAGTTTATAGCAATCAGCCCCAGCATTTT.

J is TRBJ2-7 and V is TRBV12-3 or TRBV12-4; no definite D call. The V end lost 2 bases, the J end lost 0 bases, and 14 bases lay between the germline ends. This CDR3 contains 16 residues. The DNA for the CDR3 is TGTGCCAGCAGTTTATTGGCCTCCGTGAGCTCCTACGAGCAGTACTTC. It encodes CASSLLASVSSYEQYF.

This clonotype was recorded a few times. The genes are TRBV29-1 and TRBJ2-2; 7 nucleotides match TRBD2. The V and J ends lost 2 bases and 5 bases, in that order; junction bases with no gene match: 2. Looked up from germline, CDR1 is SQVTM and CDR2 is ANQGSEA. The CDR3 covers 13 residues. The CDR3 nucleotides are TGCAGCGTTGAAAAGGGAGGGACCGGGGAGCTGTTTTTT. Amino acids: CSVEKGGTGELFF.

V is TRBV7-9 and J is TRBJ1-1; D possibly corresponds to TRBD1 (5 bases). The CDR3 has 17 amino acids. V was cut by 1 base and J by 5 bases, with 20 bases left in between. The germline gives CDR1 SEHNR, CDR2 FQNEAQ (reference sequence). This CDR3 is CASSLVPRGPLGTEAFF. The CDR3 nucleotides are TGTGCCAGCAGCTTAGTTCCTCGGGGCCCGCTTGGGACTGAAGCTTTCTTT. Filled out from reference TRBV7-9 and TRBJ1-1, the complete variable domain reads DTGVSQNPRHKITKRGQNVTFRCDPISEHNRLYWYRQTLGQGPEFLTYFQNEAQLEKSRLLSDRFSAERPKGSFSTLEIQRTEQGDSAMYLCASSLVPRGPLGTEAFFGQGTRLTVV.

The rearrangement joins TRBV12-5 to TRBJ2-3; the D call may be TRBD1 or TRBD2 (5 bases each). V lost 3 bases to trimming and J lost 5 bases, with 15 bases between them. This CDR3 comprises 15 residues. Germline-derived CDR1 and CDR2 are LGHNT and FRNRAP. CDR3 residues: CASGFDRDEVDTQYF. Written as DNA, the CDR3 is TGTGCTAGTGGTTTCGACCGGGACGAAGTAGATACGCAGTATTTT.

The gene calls are TRBV12-3 or TRBV12-4 and TRBJ2-1, with D tentatively TRBD1 (5 bases). Trimming cost V 6 bases and J 10 bases, with 10 bases left between them. The CDR3 is 11 residues long. The CDR3 reads CASSSRQEQFF. The DNA of the CDR3 is TGTGCCAGCAGCTCCCGACAGGAGCAGTTCTTC.

This chain joins TRBV7-3 and TRBJ2-7, with D possibly TRBD1 on 5 matching bases. The CDR3 length is 16 residues. In germline, CDR1 is SGHTA, CDR2 FQGTGA. The ends were cut back, 0 bases at V and 5 bases at J, with 17 bases in the middle. The CDR3 protein is CASSLTSQGLYHEQYF. The CDR3 bases are TGTGCCAGCAGCTTAACGTCCCAGGGCCTTTACCACGAGCAGTACTTC.

This clonotype has more than one count but fewer than ten. The gene calls are TRBV12-3 or TRBV12-4 and TRBJ2-7; the D gene is possibly TRBD1 (6 bases). The CDR3 length is 13 residues. Trimming shortened V by 6 bases and J by 1 base, and 10 bases separated the two germline ends. Here the CDR3 DNA reads TGTGCCAGCAGACCGGGGACATCCTACGAGCAGTACTTC. The encoded protein is CASRPGTSYEQYF.

The sample holds a few counts of this clonotype. The chain carries TRBV20-1 and TRBJ2-3; D is ambiguous. The germline V and J ends were trimmed by 2 bases and 7 bases, with 19 bases remaining between them. The germline CDR1 and CDR2 sequences are DFQATT and SNEGSKA (reference sequence). This CDR3 contains 15 residues. In nucleotides, the CDR3 is TGCAGTGCTAGACCCCCCAGCCTCCCGTTCCATACGCAGTATTTT. This codes for CSARPPSLPFHTQYF.

The chain uses TRBV10-2 and TRBJ2-3; D gene ambiguous. CDR1 and CDR2 (germline): WSHSY, SAAADI. The V end lost 6 bases, the J end lost 0 bases, and 13 bases lay between the germline ends. This CDR3 comprises 15 residues. This CDR3 is CASRGNGLSTDTQYF. CDR3 DNA: TGCGCCAGCAGGGGCAACGGTTTAAGCACAGATACGCAGTATTTT.

Many counts were recorded for this clonotype. The chain uses TRBV12-3 or TRBV12-4 and TRBJ1-2, with 10 bases matching TRBD1. This CDR3 has 14 amino acids. Trimming took 5 bases from V and 3 from J; bases not matched to a gene: 3. As DNA, the CDR3 is TGTGCCAGCAGTCCCGGACAGGGGGACTATGGCTACACCTTC. Translating it yields CASSPGQGDYGYTF.

The V and J genes are TRBV2 and TRBJ2-7; 7 bases line up with TRBD2. After removal of 3 bases from V and 2 bases from J, the junction contained 4 bases not matched to a gene. Germline V gene sequence: CDR1 SNHLY, CDR2 FYNNEI. The CDR3 loop spans 14 amino acids. The CDR3 is CASSDWEGTYEQYF. Written as DNA, the CDR3 is TGTGCCAGCAGTGATTGGGAGGGAACCTACGAGCAGTACTTC.

This clonotype was detected a few times. This chain joins TRBV9 and TRBJ2-5; 7 bases are a match to TRBD2. J was trimmed by 9 bases and V by 3 bases; bases with no gene match: 17. Germline V CDR1 and CDR2: SGDLS, YYNGEE. CDR3 length: 16 residues. The CDR3, as DNA: TGTGCCAGCAGCGCGCCGGGACTACACGAAATAGCAGCCCAGTACTTC. Translation: CASSAPGLHEIAAQYF.

This clonotype was seen more than once but under ten times. The CDR3 DNA reads as TGTGCCAGCAGTTTCGGAGGGCTTGACAATCAGCCCCAGCATTTT. Its protein is CASSFGGLDNQPQHF. The chain has TRBV28 and TRBJ1-5; no clear D gene. Germline V lookup: CDR1 MDHEN, CDR2 SYDVKM. The CDR3 consists of 15 residues. Trimming removed 3 bases from V and 3 bases from J, with 12 bases in between.

The table lists this clonotype with a few counts. This sequence joins TRBV5-1 and TRBJ2-2; D is perhaps TRBD1 (5 bases). The germline CDR1 and CDR2 sequences are SGHRS and YFSETQ. Trimming pared 4 bases from V and 6 bases from J, leaving 31 bases between. The CDR3 covers 20 residues. The CDR3 here is CASSHTSELSRARQSGELFF. CDR3 DNA sequence: TGCGCCAGCAGCCACACTTCGGAGTTGAGCAGGGCAAGGCAGTCCGGGGAGCTGTTTTTT. The full variable domain, with the rest looked up from reference TRBV5-1 and TRBJ2-2, is KAGVTQTPRYLIKTRGQQVTLSCSPISGHRSVSWYQQTPGQGLQFLFEYFSETQRNKGNFPGRFSGRQFSNSRSEMNVSTLELGDSALYLCASSHTSELSRARQSGELFFGEGSRLTVL.

This clonotype was counted a few times. Here the CDR3 DNA reads TGCAGTGCTAGAGATGGTAGCGGGGGTACCAAGTACAATGAGCAGTTCTTC. Translating it yields CSARDGSGGTKYNEQFF. The chain has TRBV20-1 and TRBJ2-1, with TRBD2 matching 9 bases. The CDR3 covers 17 residues. With V trimmed by 0 bases and J by 4 bases, 10 bases remained unmatched. Germline V lookup: CDR1 DFQATT, CDR2 SNEGSKA (reference sequence).

The chain is built from TRBV5-1 and TRBJ2-3; weak D call: TRBD1 (5 bases). Germline values: CDR1 SGHRS, CDR2 YFSETQ. V lost 4 bases and J 2 bases, leaving 17 bases between the germline ends. This CDR3 spans 16 amino acids. The CDR3 bases are TGCGCCAGCAGCCAAACGACAGTCTATCCCACAGATACGCAGTATTTT. Its translation: CASSQTTVYPTDTQYF.